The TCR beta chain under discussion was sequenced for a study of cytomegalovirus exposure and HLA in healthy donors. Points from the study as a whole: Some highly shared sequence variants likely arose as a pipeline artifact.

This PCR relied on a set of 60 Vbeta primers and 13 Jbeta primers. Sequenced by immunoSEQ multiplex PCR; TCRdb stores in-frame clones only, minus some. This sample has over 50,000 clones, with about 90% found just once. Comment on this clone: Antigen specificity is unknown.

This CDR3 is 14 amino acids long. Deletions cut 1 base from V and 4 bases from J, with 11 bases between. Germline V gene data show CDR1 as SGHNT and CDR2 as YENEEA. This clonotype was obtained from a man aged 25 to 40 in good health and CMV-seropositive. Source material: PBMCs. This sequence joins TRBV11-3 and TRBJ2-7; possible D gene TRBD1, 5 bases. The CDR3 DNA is TGTGCCAGCAGCTTAGGGGCAGGGCAGTACGAGCAGTACTTC. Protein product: CASSLGAGQYEQYF.